Here is one TCR beta chain with its context. This sample stems from a study of blood T cell repertoires in COVID-19. Clones were sequenced by immunoSEQ multiplex PCR, and TCRdb holds only the in-frame ones, with some missing. Here the sample spans some 150,000 clones, about 90% being singletons. This CDR3 spans 12 amino acids. Per the germline V gene, CDR1 is KGHDR and CDR2 is SFDVKD. V lost 0 bases and J lost 11, with 9 bases in between. This sequence originates from a man in his fifties who had recovered from COVID-19. The chain is built from TRBV24-1 and TRBJ1-1; a possible D gene is TRBD1 (5 bases). Sequences were obtained from peripheral blood. The CDR3 coding sequence is TGTGCCACCAGTGATTTGGAGGGGAGGGCTTTCTTT. As protein: CATSDLEGRAFF.